These 5 T cell receptor beta chains originate from one sample sequenced in a study of control samples from healthy donors and cancer patients. Repertoires were generated with immunoSEQ multiplex PCR, while TCRdb's copy carries only in-frame clones and drops some. The table lists 120,000 to 150,000 clones, approximately 94% of them singletons. Sequenced material: blood. All receptors come from a man between 40 and 49 years old in good health.

The chain links TRBV9 to TRBJ1-1; TRBD1 is a possible D gene (5 bases). The CDR3 runs to 14 residues. The germline V and J ends were trimmed by 2 bases and 1 base, with 9 bases remaining between them. Looked up from germline, CDR1 is SGDLS and CDR2 is YYNGEE. The CDR3 reads CASSVGGKNTEAFF. The CDR3 nucleotides are TGTGCCAGCAGCGTTGGGGGTAAGAACACTGAAGCTTTCTTT.

The chain combines TRBV7-5 with TRBJ2-3; the D call TRBD1 from the table was never checked on the DNA. TRBV7-5 is an annotated pseudogene. The CDR3 runs 15 residues. CDR3 sequence reads: CATARDRGKPDTQYF. The CDR3 coding sequence is TGTGCCACGGCTAGGGACAGGGGTAAGCCAGATACGCAGTATTTT.

This chain connects TRBV29-1 to TRBJ1-1; D remains ambiguous. Per the germline V gene, CDR1 is SQVTM and CDR2 is ANQGSEA. The V end was cut by 4 bases, the J end by 3 bases, with 12 bases between. This CDR3 contains 13 residues. In DNA, the CDR3 is TGCAGCGTTGGGGTAAGATATGACACTGAAGCTTTCTTT. Its protein is CSVGVRYDTEAFF. Full variable domain (outside the CDR3, taken from reference TRBV29-1 and TRBJ1-1): SAVISQKPSRDICQRGTSLTIQCQVDSQVTMMFWYRQQPGQSLTLIATANQGSEATYESGFVIDKFPISRPNLTFSTLTVSNMSPEDSSIYLCSVGVRYDTEAFFGQGTRLTVV.

This clone was seen a handful of times. The V and J genes are TRBV14 and TRBJ2-1, with 14 bases aligning to TRBD2. V dropped 1 base and J dropped 14; count of bases not matched to a gene: 13. From germline, CDR1 is SGHDN and CDR2 FVKESK. CDR3 length equals 17 residues. The CDR3 reads CASSQGQGLAGDLSKFF. CDR3 nucleotides: TGTGCCAGCAGCCAAGGACAGGGACTAGCGGGAGATCTCTCGAAGTTCTTC.

The chain employs TRBV12-3 or TRBV12-4 and TRBJ1-5, with D hard to call. The CDR3 spans 12 residues. V was shortened by 3 bases and J by 15 bases, with 15 bases between the two germline ends. The CDR3 sequence: CASSFVAGRTHF. CDR3 DNA sequence: TGTGCCAGCAGTTTTGTGGCTGGGAGAACGCATTTT.